The T cell receptor beta chain under discussion was sequenced for a study of CD8 T cells in Susac syndrome. To note about this clonotype: Antigen: not known.

Peripheral blood CD8+ and CD4+ T cells were profiled by TCR beta sequencing. General study findings and limits: It was in TEMRA cells and active patients that Susac CD8+ clonal expansion peaked.

The CDR3 covers 13 residues. Trimming took 3 bases from V and 8 from J, leaving 12 bases between them. Germline V CDR1 and CDR2: SGHDT, YYEEEE. RNA in amounts of roughly 0.5 to 1 ug was reverse transcribed with random hexamers. An immunoSEQ multiplex PCR amplified TCR beta CDR3 over 54 Vbeta and 13 Jbeta. TCRdb used MiXCR to reprocess the immunoSEQ multiplex PCR reads, holding one entry per CDR3 protein. The sample yields approximately 190,000 distinct CDR3 sequences, roughly 94% seen once. The chain recombines TRBV5-6 with TRBJ1-5; D possibly corresponds to TRBD1 (6 bases). The TCR comes from a human donor with Susac syndrome. The sample was CD8+ T cells from PBMCs. DNA of the CDR3: TGTGCCAGCAGCTACTCAGGGGCGGAGCCCCAGCATTTT. Translating gives CASSYSGAEPQHF.